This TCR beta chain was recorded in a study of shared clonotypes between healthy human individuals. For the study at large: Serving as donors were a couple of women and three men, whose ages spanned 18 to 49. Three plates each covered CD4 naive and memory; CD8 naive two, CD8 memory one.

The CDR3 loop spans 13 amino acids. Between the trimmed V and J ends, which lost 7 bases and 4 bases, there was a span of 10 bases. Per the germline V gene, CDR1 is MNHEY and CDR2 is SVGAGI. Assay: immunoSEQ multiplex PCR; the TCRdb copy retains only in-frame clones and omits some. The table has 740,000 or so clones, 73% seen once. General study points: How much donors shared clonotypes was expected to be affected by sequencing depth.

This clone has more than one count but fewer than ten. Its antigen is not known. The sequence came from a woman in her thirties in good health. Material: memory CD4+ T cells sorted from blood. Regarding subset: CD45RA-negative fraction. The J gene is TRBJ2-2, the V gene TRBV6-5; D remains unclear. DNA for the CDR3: TGTGCCAGCAAGGGATCGAGCACCGGGGAGCTGTTTTTT. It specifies CASKGSSTGELFF.